The 16 T cell receptor beta chains below were found in one sample sequenced in a study of cytomegalovirus exposure and HLA in healthy donors. In the PCR, 60 Vbeta and 13 Jbeta primers were used. Some clones are missing from TCRdb's copy, which holds only in-frame ones; the method was immunoSEQ multiplex PCR. The table records 210,000 or so clones, about 89% of them present only once. The specimen was PBMCs. Every receptor here comes from a woman aged 18-30 years in good health and CMV-seronegative.

The chain couples TRBV5-4 to TRBJ2-5; 7 bases match TRBD2. Germline-derived CDR1 and CDR2 are SGHNT and YYREEE (reference sequence). This CDR3 comprises 14 residues. The trim removed 4 bases at V and 5 bases at J, leaving 8 bases unmatched. Here the CDR3 reads CASSRTSQSETQYF. DNA for the CDR3: TGTGCCAGCAGCAGGACTAGTCAATCGGAGACCCAGTACTTC.

This chain uses TRBV30 with TRBJ1-2; D call uncertain. CDR3 size: 13 residues. V was cut by 3 bases and J by 5 bases, with 13 bases left in between. Germline lookup yields CDR1 GTSNPN and CDR2 SVGIG (reference sequence). The CDR3: CAWREGRAYGYTF. For the CDR3, the DNA is TGTGCCTGGAGGGAAGGGAGGGCGTATGGCTACACCTTC.

This clone was observed a single time. This chain uses TRBV15 with TRBJ1-4; D is ambiguous. Germline CDR1 is LNHNV and CDR2 is YYDKDF (reference sequence). The V end was cut by 0 bases, the J end by 17 bases, with 13 bases between. This CDR3 contains 12 residues. CDR3 sequence reads: CATSREMGRLFF. DNA for the CDR3: TGTGCCACCAGCAGAGAAATGGGCAGACTATTTTTT.

Concerning this clone itself: At one of its ends the junction is not consistent with the germline gene, which may arise from a read error. Other nucleotide sequences in the sample specify the same CDR3. The chain employs TRBV15 and TRBJ1-1, with TRBD1 matching over 7 bases. Looked up from germline, CDR1 is LNHNV and CDR2 is YYDKDF (reference sequence). This CDR3 contains 15 residues. The CDR3 bases are TGTGCCACTAGCAGAGAGGGGGCGCGAAGCTCTGAAGCTTTCTTT. It is translated as CATSREGARSSEAFF. The entire variable domain, with the rest obtained from reference TRBV15 and TRBJ1-1, is as follows: DAMVIQNPRYQVTQFGKPVTLSCSQTLNHNVMYWYQQKSSQAPKLLFHYYDKDFNNEADTPDNFQSRRPNTSFCFLDIRSPGLGDTAMYLCATSREGARSSEAFFGQGTRLTVV.

In DNA, the CDR3 is TGTGCCAGCCGAGCTGATTCGGGACAGCTTTGCTACGAGCAGTACTTC. Amino acid sequence: CASRADSGQLCYEQYF. The chain links TRBV21-1 to TRBJ2-7; TRBD1 was called by the table and not checked on the DNA. TRBV21-1 is an annotated pseudogene. The CDR3 runs to 16 residues.

V and J are TRBV4-1 and TRBJ2-5, with 9 bases that match TRBD2. The germline gives CDR1 MGHRA, CDR2 YSYEKL. The CDR3 has 16 amino acids. V lost 4 bases to trimming and J lost 4 bases; unmatched junction nucleotides: 10. This CDR3 is CASSRARGGVSETQYF. The CDR3 DNA reads as TGCGCCAGCAGCCGAGCGCGGGGGGGGGTTTCAGAGACCCAGTACTTC.

This clone was observed once. This chain uses TRBV6-5 with TRBJ1-3; D not certain. The V end was cut by 6 bases, the J end by 0 bases, with 15 bases between. CDR1 MNHEY and CDR2 SVGAGI come from the germline V gene. This CDR3 has 16 amino acids. The CDR3 loop is CASSYGPLDSGNTIYF. In DNA, the CDR3 is TGTGCCAGCAGCTACGGGCCCCTGGACTCTGGAAACACCATATATTTT.

Details on this clone: One end of the junction varies from germline; a read error may be responsible. The gene calls are TRBV5-6 and TRBJ2-3; TRBD2 might be the D (5 bases). The length of the CDR3 is 15 residues. Germline values: CDR1 SGHDT, CDR2 YYEEEE. CDR3 region: CATSSPGYSTDTQYF. The DNA for the CDR3 is TGTGCCACCAGCTCCCCGGGGTATAGCACAGATACGCAGTATTTT.

The chain combines TRBV18 with TRBJ2-2, with TRBD2 matching 8 bases. CDR3 length: 15 residues. The germline CDR1 and CDR2 sequences are KGHSH and LQKENI. V shed 4 bases, J shed 4 bases, and the junction held 5 bases outside the gene matches. The CDR3 region is CASSQRTSSTGELFF. CDR3 bases: TGTGCCAGCTCACAACGGACTAGCAGCACCGGGGAGCTGTTTTTT.

CDR3 nucleotide sequence: TGTGCCAGCAGCTTTGTGTCAGGCGCCCCGAATGAGCAGTTCTTC. Translation: CASSFVSGAPNEQFF. The chain links TRBV7-9 to TRBJ2-1; the D is unclear. Germline V gene lookup returns CDR1 SEHNR and CDR2 FQNEAQ (reference sequence). Trimming removed 3 bases at V and 7 bases at J, with 16 bases between. The CDR3 is 15 residues long.

The V and J genes are TRBV7-9 and TRBJ2-7; a possible D gene is TRBD2 (7 bases). The CDR3 is 15 amino acids. Germline-derived CDR1 and CDR2 are SEHNR and FQNEAQ (reference sequence). Trimming took off 3 bases at V and 7 bases at J, with 19 bases between the two ends. The CDR3 DNA is TGTGCCAGCAGCTTTGGGGGGGCCAGAAGGGGGGAGCAGTACTTC. It codes for CASSFGGARRGEQYF.

V and J are TRBV7-9 and TRBJ2-4; D gene uncertain. The CDR3 contains 13 residues. Germline lookup yields CDR1 SEHNR and CDR2 FQNEAQ (reference sequence). Trimming cost V 5 bases and J 5 bases, with 10 bases left between them. The DNA for the CDR3 is TGTGCCAGCAGCCCCCGTCTAGAAAACATTCAGTACTTC. Translation: CASSPRLENIQYF.

This chain connects TRBV5-4 to TRBJ2-3, with D possibly TRBD2 on 5 matching bases. Between the trimmed V and J ends, which lost 4 bases and 1 base, there was a span of 10 bases. The CDR3 is 14 amino acids. Germline values: CDR1 SGHNT, CDR2 YYREEE (reference sequence). CDR3 sequence reads: CASSRDKGTDTQYF. CDR3 bases: TGTGCCAGCAGCCGGGATAAAGGCACAGATACGCAGTATTTT.

V gene TRBV10-1 combines with J gene TRBJ1-3; D gene uncertain. The CDR3 is made up of 9 amino acids. The germline V and J ends were trimmed by 11 bases and 7 bases, with 6 bases remaining between them. Germline lookup yields CDR1 WNHNN and CDR2 SYGVQD (reference sequence). The CDR3 DNA reads as TGCGCCGGTGGCAACACCATATATTTT. This codes for CAGGNTIYF.

The rearrangement uses TRBV5-5 and TRBJ2-3; D is possibly TRBD2 (6 bases). The V end was cut by 4 bases, the J end by 2 bases, with 20 bases between. This CDR3 contains 17 residues. Germline V gene lookup returns CDR1 SGHKS and CDR2 YYEKEE (reference sequence). CDR3 sequence (DNA): TGTGCCAGCAGCCCCGGTATAGGGGAGGTTAACACAGATACGCAGTATTTT. It is translated as CASSPGIGEVNTDTQYF.

J is TRBJ2-1 and V is TRBV5-1; TRBD2 matches 9 bases. Germline values: CDR1 SGHRS, CDR2 YFSETQ. The CDR3 length is 14 residues. V lost 0 bases, J lost 6 bases, and 1 base stayed unmatched. For the CDR3, the DNA is TGCGCCAGCAGCTTGGTAGCGGGAGTCAATGAGCAGTTCTTC. Encoded protein: CASSLVAGVNEQFF.